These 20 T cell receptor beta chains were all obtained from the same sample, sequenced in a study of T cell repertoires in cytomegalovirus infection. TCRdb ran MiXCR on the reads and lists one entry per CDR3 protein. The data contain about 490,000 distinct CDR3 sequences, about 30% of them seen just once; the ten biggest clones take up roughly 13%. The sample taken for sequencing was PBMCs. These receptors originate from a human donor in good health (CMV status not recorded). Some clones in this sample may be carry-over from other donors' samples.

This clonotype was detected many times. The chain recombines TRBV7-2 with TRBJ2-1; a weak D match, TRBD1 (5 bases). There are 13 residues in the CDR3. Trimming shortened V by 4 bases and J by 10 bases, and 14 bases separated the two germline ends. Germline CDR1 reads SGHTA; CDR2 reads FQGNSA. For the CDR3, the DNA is TGTGCCAGCAGCTCCGCAAGGGCAGGGGAGCAGTTCTTC. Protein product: CASSSARAGEQFF.

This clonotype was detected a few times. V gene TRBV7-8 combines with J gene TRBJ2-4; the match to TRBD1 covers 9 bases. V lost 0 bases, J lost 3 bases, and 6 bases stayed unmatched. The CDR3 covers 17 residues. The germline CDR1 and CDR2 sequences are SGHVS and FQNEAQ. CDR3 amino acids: CASSLAGTGGVKNIQYF. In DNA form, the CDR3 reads TGTGCCAGCAGCTTAGCGGGAACAGGGGGCGTCAAAAACATTCAGTACTTC.

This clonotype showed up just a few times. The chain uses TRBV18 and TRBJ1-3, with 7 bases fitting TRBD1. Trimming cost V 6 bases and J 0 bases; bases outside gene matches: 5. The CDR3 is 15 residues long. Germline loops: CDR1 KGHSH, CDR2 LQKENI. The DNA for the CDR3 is TGTGCCAGCTCCCAACAGGGGATCTCTGGAAACACCATATATTTT. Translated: CASSQQGISGNTIYF.

Here the CDR3 reads CASSPGTSGDPLTNEQFF. CDR3 DNA sequence: TGTGCCAGCAGCCCTGGGACTAGCGGGGACCCCCTCACCAATGAGCAGTTCTTC. The chain links TRBV7-4 to TRBJ2-1; TRBD2 agrees at 13 bases. Trimming removed 5 bases from V and 6 bases from J; junction bases left unmatched: 13. Per germline, CDR1 SGHVT and CDR2 SQSDAQ. This CDR3 contains 18 residues.

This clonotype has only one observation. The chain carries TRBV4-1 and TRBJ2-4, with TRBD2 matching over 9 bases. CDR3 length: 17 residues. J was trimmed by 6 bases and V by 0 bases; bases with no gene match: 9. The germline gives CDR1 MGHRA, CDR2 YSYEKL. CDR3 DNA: TGCGCCAGCAGCCAAGAGGTTAGCGGGAGAGTAGGAAACATTCAGTACTTC. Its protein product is CASSQEVSGRVGNIQYF.

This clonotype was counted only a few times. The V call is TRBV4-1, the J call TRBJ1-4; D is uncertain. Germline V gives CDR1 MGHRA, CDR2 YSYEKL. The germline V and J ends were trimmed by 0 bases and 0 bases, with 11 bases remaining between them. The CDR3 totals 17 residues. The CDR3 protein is CASSQEGYGTTNEKLFF. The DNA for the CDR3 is TGCGCCAGCAGCCAAGAAGGGTATGGCACAACTAATGAAAAACTGTTTTTT.

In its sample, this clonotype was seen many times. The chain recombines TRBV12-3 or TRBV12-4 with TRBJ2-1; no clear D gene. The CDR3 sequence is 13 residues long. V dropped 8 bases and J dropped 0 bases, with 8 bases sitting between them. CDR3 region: CASGSSSYNEQFF. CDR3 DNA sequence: TGTGCCAGCGGATCGAGCTCCTACAATGAGCAGTTCTTC.

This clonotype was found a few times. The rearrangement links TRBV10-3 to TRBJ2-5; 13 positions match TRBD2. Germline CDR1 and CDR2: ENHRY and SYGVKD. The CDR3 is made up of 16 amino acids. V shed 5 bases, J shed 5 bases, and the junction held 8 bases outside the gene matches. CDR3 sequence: CAISKLAGGPYETQYF. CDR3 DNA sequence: TGTGCCATCAGTAAACTAGCGGGAGGGCCCTATGAGACCCAGTACTTC.

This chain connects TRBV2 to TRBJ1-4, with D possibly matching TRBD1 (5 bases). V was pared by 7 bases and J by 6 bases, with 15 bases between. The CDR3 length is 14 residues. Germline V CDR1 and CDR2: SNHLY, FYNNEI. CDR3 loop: CASTTWGNDEKLFF. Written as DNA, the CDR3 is TGTGCCAGCACTACGTGGGGCAATGATGAAAAACTGTTTTTT.

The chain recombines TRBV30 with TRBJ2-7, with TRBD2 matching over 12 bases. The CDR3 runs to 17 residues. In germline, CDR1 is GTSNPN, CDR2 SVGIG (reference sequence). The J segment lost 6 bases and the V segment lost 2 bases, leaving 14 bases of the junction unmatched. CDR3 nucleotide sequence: TGTGCCTGGAGTCCTTTAACGCCGGGACTAGCGGGCAGCGAGCAGTACTTC. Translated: CAWSPLTPGLAGSEQYF.

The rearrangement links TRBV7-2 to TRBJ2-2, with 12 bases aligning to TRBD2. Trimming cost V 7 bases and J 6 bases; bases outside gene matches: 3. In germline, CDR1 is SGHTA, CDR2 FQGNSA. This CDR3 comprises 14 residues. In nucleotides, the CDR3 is TGTGCCAGCACCCCTAGCGGGAGGGCCGGGGAGCTGTTTTTT. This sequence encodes CASTPSGRAGELFF.

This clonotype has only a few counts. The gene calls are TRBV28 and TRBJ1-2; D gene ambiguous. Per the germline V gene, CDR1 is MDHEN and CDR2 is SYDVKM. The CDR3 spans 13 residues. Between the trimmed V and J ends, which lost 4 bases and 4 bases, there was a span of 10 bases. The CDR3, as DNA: TGTGCCAGCAGTTACGGCCACAGCTATGGCTACACCTTC. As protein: CASSYGHSYGYTF.

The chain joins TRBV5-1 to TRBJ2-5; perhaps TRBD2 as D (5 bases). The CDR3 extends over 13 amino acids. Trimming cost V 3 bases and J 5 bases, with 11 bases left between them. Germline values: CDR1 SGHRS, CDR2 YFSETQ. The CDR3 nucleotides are TGCGCCAGCAGCTCCGGGATGGGTGAGACCCAGTACTTC. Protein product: CASSSGMGETQYF.

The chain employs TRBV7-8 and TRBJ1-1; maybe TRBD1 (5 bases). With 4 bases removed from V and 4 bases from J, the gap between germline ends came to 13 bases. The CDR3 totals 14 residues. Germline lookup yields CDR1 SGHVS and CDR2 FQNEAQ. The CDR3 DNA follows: TGTGCCAGCAGCTGGGGACGGGTGAGCACTGAAGCTTTCTTT. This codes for CASSWGRVSTEAFF.

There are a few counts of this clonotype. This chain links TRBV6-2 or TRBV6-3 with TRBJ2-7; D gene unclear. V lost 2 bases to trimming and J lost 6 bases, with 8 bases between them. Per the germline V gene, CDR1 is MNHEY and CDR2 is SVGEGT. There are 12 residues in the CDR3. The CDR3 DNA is TGTGCCAGCAGTTACCTAGGAAGCGAGCAGTACGTC. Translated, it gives CASSYLGSEQYV.

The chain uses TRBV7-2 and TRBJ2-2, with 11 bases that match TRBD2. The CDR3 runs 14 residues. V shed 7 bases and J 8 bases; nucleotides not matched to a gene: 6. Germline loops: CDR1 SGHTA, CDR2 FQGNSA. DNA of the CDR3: TGTGCCAGCAACCTAGCGGGGGGAGGTGGGGAGCTGTTTTTT. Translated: CASNLAGGGGELFF.

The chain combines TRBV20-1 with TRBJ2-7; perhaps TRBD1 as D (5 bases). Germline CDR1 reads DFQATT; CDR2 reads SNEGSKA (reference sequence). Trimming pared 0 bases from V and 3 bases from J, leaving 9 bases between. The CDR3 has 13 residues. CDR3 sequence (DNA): TGCAGTGCTAGAGATACAGACAGCTACGAGCAGTACGTC. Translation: CSARDTDSYEQYV.

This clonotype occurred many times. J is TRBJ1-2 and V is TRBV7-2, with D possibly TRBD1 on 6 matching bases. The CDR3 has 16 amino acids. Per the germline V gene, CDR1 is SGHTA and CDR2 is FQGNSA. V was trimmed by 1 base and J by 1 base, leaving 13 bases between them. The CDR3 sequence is CASSLGRGGDNYGYTF. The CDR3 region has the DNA TGTGCCAGCAGCTTAGGCAGGGGAGGGGATAACTATGGCTACACCTTC.

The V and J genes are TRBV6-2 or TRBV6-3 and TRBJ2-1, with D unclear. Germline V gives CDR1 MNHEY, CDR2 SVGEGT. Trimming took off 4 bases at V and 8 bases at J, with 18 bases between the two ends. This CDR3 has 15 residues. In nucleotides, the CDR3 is TGTGCCAGCAGTTTAGGCCCCAATATTCCCCATGAGCAGTTCTTC. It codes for CASSLGPNIPHEQFF.

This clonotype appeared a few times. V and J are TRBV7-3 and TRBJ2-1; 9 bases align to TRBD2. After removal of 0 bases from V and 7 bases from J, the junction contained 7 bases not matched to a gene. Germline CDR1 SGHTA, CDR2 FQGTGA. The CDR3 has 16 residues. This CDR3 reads CASSLTVAGEKNEQFF. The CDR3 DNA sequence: TGTGCCAGCAGCTTAACGGTAGCGGGAGAGAAAAATGAGCAGTTCTTC.